These T cell receptor beta chains were read from a single sample in a study of beta chain features in type 1 diabetes. The assay was immunoSEQ multiplex PCR, and TCRdb's table has in-frame clones only and misses some. The sample contains roughly 40,000 clones, around 48% of which appear only once. The sample consisted of central memory CD4+ T cells from blood. Source of these receptors: a woman aged 18-29 years in good health. The CDR3 runs from the conserved cysteine through the conserved F or W. A D gene is named only where the DNA matches it firmly. For some rows the clone size is stated as once, few or many, or as a class when expanded; others skip it.

>few|TRBD1|TRBV4-2|TRBJ1-1
TGTGCCAGCGGGACAGGGAACCAGGGCACTGAAGCTTTCTTT
CASGTGNQGTEAFF
>-|TRBD1|TRBV5-1|TRBJ1-2
TGCGCCAGCAGCTTGGGGGGGACAGGGACTAACTATGGCTACACCTTC
CASSLGGTGTNYGYTF
>-|TRBD2|TRBV5-5|TRBJ2-5
TGTGCCAGCAGCACCGGACTAGCGGGACACCAAGAGACCCAGTACTTC
CASSTGLAGHQETQYF
>-|-|TRBV27|TRBJ2-5
TGTGCCAGCAGCGGGACATACGAAGAGACCCAGTACTTC
CASSGTYEETQYF
>-|TRBD2|TRBV18|TRBJ2-1
TGTGCCAGCTCACCACTAGCGGGGGAATACAATGAGCAGTTCTTC
CASSPLAGEYNEQFF
>-|-|TRBV19|TRBJ1-1
TGTGCCAGTAGTTGGGGGCGGCAAGCCGAAGCTTTCTTT
CASSWGRQAEAFF
>-|-|TRBV6-1|TRBJ1-1
TGTGCCAGCAGTGCAGGGCCGACCGCTTTTGAAGCTTTCTTT
CASSAGPTAFEAFF
>-|TRBD2|TRBV5-6|TRBJ2-2
TGTGCCAGCAGCGCCGGGACTAGCGGGAGGTGGACCGGGGAGCTGTTTTTT
CASSAGTSGRWTGELFF
>-|TRBD1|TRBV5-1|TRBJ2-2
TGCGCCAGCAAGAAACAGGGGGCGAACACCGGGGAGCTGTTTTTT
CASKKQGANTGELFF
>-|TRBD2|TRBV19|TRBJ2-2
TGTGCCAGTAGTATAGGCAGGGGACTAGCCATCACCGGGGAGCTGTTTTTT
CASSIGRGLAITGELFF
>few|TRBD1|TRBV2|TRBJ2-5
TGTGCCAACCCGACAGGGTCAGAGACCCAGTACTTC
CANPTGSETQYF
>-|-|TRBV30|TRBJ2-6
TGTGCCTGGAGTGTATTCCAGGGTAGGCCTGGGGCCAACGTCCTGACTTTC
CAWSVFQGRPGANVLTF
>-|-|TRBV6-5|TRBJ2-1
TGTGCCAGCAGTAAAGGGGGAGAGGGTAGTGAGCAGTTCTTC
CASSKGGEGSEQFF
>few|TRBD1|TRBV6-1|TRBJ2-7
TGTGCCAGCAGTGGAAACAGGGGGCTACCCTACGAGCAGTACTTC
CASSGNRGLPYEQYF
>-|-|TRBV7-9|TRBJ1-2
TGTGCCAGCAGCCTCCGAGGAGGGGAGGGTTATGGCTACACCTTC
CASSLRGGEGYGYTF
>-|TRBD2|TRBV5-1|TRBJ2-7
TGCGCCAGCAGCTTTAGCGGGAGCGGTGAGCAGTACTTC
CASSFSGSGEQYF
>-|-|TRBV7-8|TRBJ1-3
TGTGCCAGCAGCTTATTAGACTCTGGAAACACCATATATTTT
CASSLLDSGNTIYF
>-|TRBD1|TRBV27|TRBJ2-2
TGTGCCAGCACCCAGTGGGCAGGGGGCTTTACCGGGGAGCTGTTTTTT
CASTQWAGGFTGELFF
>-|TRBD1|TRBV7-6|TRBJ2-2
TGTGCCAGCACCAACCCCTTCTCCTCGGGGGACAGGGGCGCCGGGGAGCTGTTTTTT
CASTNPFSSGDRGAGELFF